These 7 T cell receptor beta chains came from one sample sequenced in a study of T cells in narcolepsy. Generated by immunoSEQ multiplex PCR, the TCRdb table keeps only in-frame clones and is missing some. The sample records some 33,000 clones, approximately 87% being singletons. The specimen was CD45RA- memory CD4+ T cells from PBMCs. The receptors here all came from a human donor with narcolepsy.

This CDR3 is CAWSPMTGSSYEQYF. The CDR3 DNA is TGTGCCTGGAGTCCCATGACAGGCAGCTCCTACGAGCAGTACTTC. The rearrangement joins TRBV30 to TRBJ2-7; tentatively, D is TRBD1 (6 bases). CDR3 length: 15 amino acids. V was cut by 2 bases and J by 0 bases, with 14 bases left in between. The V gene's germline CDR1 is GTSNPN and CDR2 SVGIG (reference sequence).

The chain links TRBV7-8 to TRBJ2-1, with a tentative D call TRBD2 (6 bases). This CDR3 region has 15 residues. CDR1 is SGHVS, CDR2 FQNEAQ, per germline. V was shortened by 1 base and J by 5 bases, with 12 bases between the two germline ends. The CDR3 DNA follows: TGTGCCAGCAGCTTAGGCGGGACCGTGCACAATGAGCAGTTCTTC. Translation: CASSLGGTVHNEQFF.

Only a few counts were recorded for this clone. V and J are TRBV11-2 and TRBJ1-3, with no clear D. Germline V gene lookup returns CDR1 SGHAT and CDR2 FQNNGV. V shed 1 base and J shed 3 bases, with 1 base lying between them. The CDR3 length is 12 residues. The CDR3 sequence is CASSLGGNTIYF. The CDR3 DNA sequence: TGTGCCAGCAGCTTAGGTGGAAACACCATATATTTT. Complete variable domain (other parts from reference TRBV11-2 and TRBJ1-3): EAGVAQSPRYKIIEKRQSVAFWCNPISGHATLYWYQQILGQGPKLLIQFQNNGVVDDSQLPKDRFSAERLKGVDSTLKIQPAKLEDSAVYLCASSLGGNTIYFGEGSWLTVV.

This CDR3 reads CSVQGISGNTIYF. The CDR3 nucleotides are TGCAGCGTTCAGGGGATCTCTGGAAACACCATATATTTT. J is TRBJ1-3 and V is TRBV29-1, with TRBD1 as a possible D gene (6 bases). The germline CDR1 and CDR2 sequences are SQVTM and ANQGSEA. This CDR3 is 13 amino acids long. V lost 5 bases to trimming and J lost 0 bases, with 8 bases between them.

The rearrangement links TRBV27 to TRBJ1-2; D not resolved. Trimming took 7 bases from V and 2 from J, leaving 2 bases between them. The CDR3 sequence is 10 residues long. Per the germline V gene, CDR1 is MNHEY and CDR2 is SMNVEV (reference sequence). CDR3: CASKNYGYTF. The CDR3 DNA reads as TGTGCCAGCAAGAACTATGGCTACACCTTC.

The chain combines TRBV2 with TRBJ2-7, with D tentatively TRBD1 (5 bases). Trimming took 6 bases from V and 5 from J, leaving 14 bases between them. Germline V gives CDR1 SNHLY, CDR2 FYNNEI. This CDR3 comprises 13 residues. DNA of the CDR3: TGTGCCAGCAGGGGGCTCCTTCCCCACGAGCAGTACTTC. Translation: CASRGLLPHEQYF.

This clone was seen only once. This chain uses TRBV6-5 with TRBJ2-3; perhaps TRBD2 as D (5 bases). V shed 5 bases and J shed 2 bases, with 14 bases lying between them. The CDR3 is made up of 15 amino acids. Germline V gene lookup returns CDR1 MNHEY and CDR2 SVGAGI. The DNA for the CDR3 is TGTGCCAGCAGTCGCTTTGGACTCTACACAGATACGCAGTATTTT. This translates into CASSRFGLYTDTQYF.